This TCR beta chain was documented in a study of shared clonotypes between healthy human individuals. Study-wide background: Researchers assigned three CD4 naive, three CD4 memory, two CD8 naive and one CD8 memory plate to each donor.

As defined, naive CD8 cells were CD45RO-negative and positively selected for CCR7, with terminally differentiated effector memory CD45RA+ cells excluded. Using about 190 ng DNA, about 29,000 T cell genomes, the sorted-subset replicate PCRs were run. Profiled with immunoSEQ multiplex PCR; TCRdb holds only in-frame clones, not every one. The table has around 620,000 clones, about 95% seen once. CDR1 and CDR2 (germline): LNHDA, SQIVND (reference sequence). The CDR3 is 14 residues long. V shed 5 bases and J 2 bases; nucleotides not matched to a gene: 5. The source of this sequence is a woman aged 25-40 years in good health. The sequencing sample was made of naive CD8+ T cells sorted from blood. This chain connects TRBV19 to TRBJ2-7; 8 positions match TRBD2. This CDR3 reads CASSPSGRTYEQYF. In nucleotides, the CDR3 is TGTGCCAGTAGTCCCAGCGGGAGAACCTACGAGCAGTACTTC.